The clone carrying this T cell receptor beta chain was seen just once. V gave up 4 bases and J gave up 7 bases; unmatched junction bases: 5. Germline V CDR1 and CDR2: SGDLS, YYNGEE. The CDR3 is 15 amino acids. The sample originates from a study of blood T cell repertoires in COVID-19. Study information: Sites across the United States, Italy and Spain contributed samples from acute and convalescent COVID-19. The cDNA or gDNA used as material had been derived from T cells, B-cell-depleted T cells, or PBMCs.

Original analysis: Estimated nucleated cell counts came from reference gene primer amplification. This table comes from immunoSEQ multiplex PCR, and its TCRdb copy is limited to in-frame clones, with some not included. Clonal size and the V and J genes are those of that table, whereas D and trimming came from the DNA. The data contain approximately 250,000 clones, about 86% of them singletons. This chain connects TRBV9 to TRBJ2-1; TRBD2 aligns across 13 bases. This TCR came from a man aged 25-45 years with active or convalescent COVID-19. Input material: peripheral blood. The CDR3 DNA reads as TGTGCCAGCAGCACGGGACTAGCGGGGTCGAATGAGCAGTTCTTC. The encoded protein is CASSTGLAGSNEQFF.